This T cell receptor beta chain is drawn from a study of shared clonotypes between healthy human individuals. General study points: Clonotypes not shared had lower generation probabilities than those common to all four donors.

The V and J ends lost 6 bases and 1 base, in that order; junction bases with no gene match: 17. Germline V lookup: CDR1 LNHDA, CDR2 SQIVND (reference sequence). The CDR3 is 18 residues long. Assay used: immunoSEQ multiplex PCR; TCRdb lists only in-frame clones, some missing. Of some 630,000 clones listed, roughly 70% are singletons. Notes on this clone: Its antigen remains unidentified.

The sequenced sample was memory CD4+ T cells sorted from blood. As for subset: CD45RA-negative fraction. V and J are TRBV19 and TRBJ1-1; 7 bases align to TRBD1. This TCR was sampled from a woman aged 30 to 39 in good health. The CDR3 DNA follows: TGTGCCAGTAGCAGCCAACAGGGGTATTTCGACCCGAACACTGAAGCTTTCTTT. Translating gives CASSSQQGYFDPNTEAFF.